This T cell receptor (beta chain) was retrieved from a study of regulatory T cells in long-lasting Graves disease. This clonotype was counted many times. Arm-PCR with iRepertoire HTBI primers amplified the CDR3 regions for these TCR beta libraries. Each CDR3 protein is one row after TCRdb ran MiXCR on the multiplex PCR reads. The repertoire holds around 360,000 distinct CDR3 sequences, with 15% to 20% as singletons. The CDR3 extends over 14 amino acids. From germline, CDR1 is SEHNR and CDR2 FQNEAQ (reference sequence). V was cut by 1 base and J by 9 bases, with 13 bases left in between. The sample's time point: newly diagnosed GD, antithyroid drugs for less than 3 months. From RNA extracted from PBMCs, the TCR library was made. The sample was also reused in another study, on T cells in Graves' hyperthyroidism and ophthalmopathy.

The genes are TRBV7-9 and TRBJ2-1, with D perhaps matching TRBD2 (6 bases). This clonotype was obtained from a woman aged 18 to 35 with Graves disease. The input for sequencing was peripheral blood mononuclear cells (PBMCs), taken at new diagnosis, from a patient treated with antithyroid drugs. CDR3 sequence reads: CASSLEDSSVEQFF. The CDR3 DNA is TGTGCCAGCAGCTTAGAAGACTCTAGCGTTGAGCAGTTCTTC.